Listed below are T cell receptor beta chains from one sample, sequenced in a study of lymphopenia after photon versus proton radiotherapy. Sequenced by immunoSEQ multiplex PCR; TCRdb stores in-frame clones only, minus some. Of some 25,000 clones in the sample, 65% to 85% were seen once. The sequencing here drew on peripheral blood, taken from a patient treated with proton-based radiotherapy. The receptors come from a woman aged 70-85 years with pancreatic cancer. Each CDR3 is given with its conserved first and last residue. D genes are given only for firm matches. For some rows the clone size is stated as once, few or many, or as a class when expanded; others skip it.

j_gene	v_gene	d_gene	abundance	CDR3nt	CDR3aa
TRBJ2-1	TRBV19	TRBD2	few	TGTGCCAGTAGTATTAACCCGGGACTAGCGGGACACAATGAGCAGTTCTTC	CASSINPGLAGHNEQFF
TRBJ2-3	TRBV5-1	.	.	TGCGCCAGCAGCTTGTCGGCGGGACCCTACGCAGATACGCAGTATTTT	CASSLSAGPYADTQYF
TRBJ2-7	TRBV19	TRBD2	once	TGTGCCAGTAGTCCCCGGGGACTAGCTTTCCACGAGCAGTACTTC	CASSPRGLAFHEQYF
TRBJ1-1	TRBV5-1	TRBD1	.	TGCGCCAGCAGCTCGGGGGCAGGGGGCACGTACACTGAAGCTTTCTTT	CASSSGAGGTYTEAFF
TRBJ2-7	TRBV11-1	.	.	TGTGCCAGCAGTACCGACAGCTACGAGCAGTACTTC	CASSTDSYEQYF
TRBJ1-4	TRBV28	.	.	TGTGCCAGCAGTTTACTACACAGCGCAACTAATGAAAAACTGTTTTTT	CASSLLHSATNEKLFF
TRBJ2-3	TRBV28	.	.	TGTGCCAGCAGTACCAGGGCCTCTTTAAGTAGCACAGATACGCAGTATTTT	CASSTRASLSSTDTQYF
TRBJ2-1	TRBV29-1	TRBD1	once	TGCAGCGTTGACCAGGGACAGGGGTTGGGCGGTACGGTCAATGAGCAGTTCTTC	CSVDQGQGLGGTVNEQFF
TRBJ1-3	TRBV27	.	few	TGTGCCAGCAGTCCAAACAGAGACTCTGGAAACACCATATATTTT	CASSPNRDSGNTIYF
TRBJ2-7	TRBV6-6	.	once	TGTGCCAGCAGTTTTAGCTCCTACGAGCAGTACTTC	CASSFSSYEQYF
TRBJ2-5	TRBV6-6	.	.	TGTGCCACCAATTCTCTGGAGACCCAGTACTTC	CATNSLETQYF
TRBJ1-1	TRBV28	.	.	TGTGCCAGCAGTTTAGTGGGGAGGTCCTATTCTGAAGCTTTCTTT	CASSLVGRSYSEAFF
TRBJ2-7	TRBV30	TRBD1	once	TGTGCCTGGAGTGTTCCCCGACAGGGGGCGAAGTCAAAGCCCTACGAGCAGTACTTC	CAWSVPRQGAKSKPYEQYF
TRBJ2-6	TRBV6-6	.	.	TGTGCCAGCAGTTACGATGGGGTCGCCGGGGCCAACGTCCTGACTTTC	CASSYDGVAGANVLTF
TRBJ2-7	TRBV28	.	once	TGTGCCAGCAGTTCGCCACCACAGGTGCGGTACGAGCAGTACTTC	CASSSPPQVRYEQYF
TRBJ1-1	TRBV6-5	TRBD1	.	TGTGCCAGCAGGCGGACAGGGGGCAGCACTGAAGCTTTCTTT	CASRRTGGSTEAFF
TRBJ1-2	TRBV11-3	TRBD1	.	TGTGCCAGCAGCCGGGACAGGGCCACCTATGGCTACACCTTC	CASSRDRATYGYTF
TRBJ2-6	TRBV13	TRBD1	.	TGTGCCAGCAGCTTTCCTACGGGACAGGGAATCTCTGGGGCCAACGTCCTGACTTTC	CASSFPTGQGISGANVLTF
TRBJ2-2	TRBV7-8	.	.	TGTGCCAGCAGCTTAGCAGGGTCCGGGGAGCTGTTTTTT	CASSLAGSGELFF
TRBJ1-4	TRBV29-1	.	.	TGCAGCGTTGAAGCGTTGGGAGGTGAAAAACTGTTTTTT	CSVEALGGEKLFF
TRBJ2-3	TRBV5-1	TRBD2	few	TGCGCCAGCAGCTTGTCGCGGGAGAGCAGCACAGATACGCAGTATTTT	CASSLSRESSTDTQYF
TRBJ2-7	TRBV21-1	.	few	TGTGCCAGCAGCAAAGTGGGGCGGACATCTTACGAGCAGTACTTC	CASSKVGRTSYEQYF
TRBJ1-6	TRBV5-4	.	.	TGTGCCAGCACCACCGACAGGAGCTATAATTCACCCCTCCACTTT	CASTTDRSYNSPLHF
TRBJ2-6	TRBV5-4	TRBD2	.	TGTGCCAGCAGCGGAACTAGCGGTGACTCTGGGGCCAACGTCCTGACTTTC	CASSGTSGDSGANVLTF
TRBJ2-7	TRBV29-1	TRBD2	.	TGCAGCGCTGGAGGACTAGCGGGAAACTACGAGCAGTACTTC	CSAGGLAGNYEQYF
TRBJ2-1	TRBV28	TRBD2	.	TGTGCCAGCAGTTTTGCCCTAGCGGGAGGCCACGCGAATGAGCAGTTCTTC	CASSFALAGGHANEQFF
TRBJ1-5	TRBV2	TRBD1	.	TGTGCCAGCAGTGGCAGGGGGGGGCAAGGGCAGCCCCAGCATTTT	CASSGRGGQGQPQHF
TRBJ1-6	TRBV28	.	few	TGTGCCAGCAGCAGGCCCCCCGGAGGGTCACCCCTCCACTTT	CASSRPPGGSPLHF
TRBJ2-2	TRBV27	TRBD2	.	TGTGCCAGCAGTTCTAGCGGGAATGTAGCCGGGGAGCTGTTTTTT	CASSSSGNVAGELFF
TRBJ2-3	TRBV11-3	.	.	TGTGCCAGCAGCTTAGCCGGAGAAACAGATACGCAGTATTTT	CASSLAGETDTQYF
TRBJ1-1	TRBV11-2	.	.	TGTGCCAGCAGCTTAGAATTTGGGTCAAGGAACACTGAAGCTTTCTTT	CASSLEFGSRNTEAFF
TRBJ1-2	TRBV7-2	TRBD1	few	TGTGCCAGCAGCCGCTTAGGGGGACAGGGTAATGATGGCTACACCTTC	CASSRLGGQGNDGYTF
TRBJ2-7	TRBV7-8	TRBD1	.	TGTGCCAGCAGCCGGGACAGGACCACCTACGAGCAGTACTTC	CASSRDRTTYEQYF
TRBJ2-3	TRBV25-1	TRBD2	once	TGTGCCAGCAGCTTCTTAGCGGGCAGCACAGATACGCAGTATTTT	CASSFLAGSTDTQYF
TRBJ2-7	TRBV5-1	.	.	TGCGCCAGCAAATCCGGGGATTCCTCCTACGAGCAGTACTTC	CASKSGDSSYEQYF